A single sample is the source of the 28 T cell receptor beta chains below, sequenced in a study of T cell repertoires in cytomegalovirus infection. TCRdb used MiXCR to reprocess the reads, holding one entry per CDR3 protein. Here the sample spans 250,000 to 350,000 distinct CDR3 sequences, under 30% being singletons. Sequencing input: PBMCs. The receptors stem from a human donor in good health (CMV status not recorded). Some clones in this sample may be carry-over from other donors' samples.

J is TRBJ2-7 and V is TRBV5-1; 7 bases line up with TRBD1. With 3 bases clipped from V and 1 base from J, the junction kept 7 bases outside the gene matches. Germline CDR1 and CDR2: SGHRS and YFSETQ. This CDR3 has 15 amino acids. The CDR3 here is CASSWAGTDSYEQYF. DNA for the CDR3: TGCGCCAGCAGCTGGGCCGGGACAGATTCCTACGAGCAGTACTTC.

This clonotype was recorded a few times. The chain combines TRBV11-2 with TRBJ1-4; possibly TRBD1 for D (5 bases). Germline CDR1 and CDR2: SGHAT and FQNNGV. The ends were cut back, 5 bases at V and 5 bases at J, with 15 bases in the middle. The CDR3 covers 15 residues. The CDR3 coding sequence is TGTGCCAGCAGCCTCCGGGGTGGGGCCAATGAAAAACTGTTTTTT. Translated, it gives CASSLRGGANEKLFF.

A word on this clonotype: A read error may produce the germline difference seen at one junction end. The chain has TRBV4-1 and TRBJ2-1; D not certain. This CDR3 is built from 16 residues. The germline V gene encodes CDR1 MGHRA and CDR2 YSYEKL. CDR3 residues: CASSQDKGSSYSEQFF. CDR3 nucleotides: TGCGCCAGCAGCCAAGATAAGGGAAGCTCCTACAGTGAGCAGTTCTTC.

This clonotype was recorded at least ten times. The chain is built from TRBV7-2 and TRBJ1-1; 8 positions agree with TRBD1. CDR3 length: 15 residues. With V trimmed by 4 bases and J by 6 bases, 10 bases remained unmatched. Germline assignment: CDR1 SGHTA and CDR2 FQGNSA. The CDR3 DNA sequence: TGTGCCAGCAGCTCGCCGGGACAGGCGCTTCCTGAAGCTTTCTTT. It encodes CASSSPGQALPEAFF.

The CDR3 is CASIKDKTNTGELFF. DNA for the CDR3: TGTGCCAGTATCAAGGACAAGACGAACACCGGGGAGCTGTTTTTT. The chain joins TRBV19 to TRBJ2-2; TRBD1 might be the D (5 bases). The CDR3 length is 15 residues. The V and J ends lost 7 bases and 0 bases respectively, with 12 bases between them. In germline, CDR1 is LNHDA, CDR2 SQIVND (reference sequence).

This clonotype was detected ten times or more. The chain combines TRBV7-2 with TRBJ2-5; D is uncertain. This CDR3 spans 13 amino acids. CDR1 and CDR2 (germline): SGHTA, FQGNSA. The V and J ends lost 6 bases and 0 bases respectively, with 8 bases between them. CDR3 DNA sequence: TGTGCCAGCAGTTCACCGTACCAAGAGACCCAGTACTTC. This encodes CASSSPYQETQYF.

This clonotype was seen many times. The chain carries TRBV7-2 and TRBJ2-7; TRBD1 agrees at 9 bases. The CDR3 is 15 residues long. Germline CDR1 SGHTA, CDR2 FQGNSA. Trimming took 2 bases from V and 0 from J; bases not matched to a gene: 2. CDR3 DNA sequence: TGTGCCAGCAGCTTAAGGGGACAGGGCTCCTACGAGCAGTACTTC. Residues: CASSLRGQGSYEQYF.

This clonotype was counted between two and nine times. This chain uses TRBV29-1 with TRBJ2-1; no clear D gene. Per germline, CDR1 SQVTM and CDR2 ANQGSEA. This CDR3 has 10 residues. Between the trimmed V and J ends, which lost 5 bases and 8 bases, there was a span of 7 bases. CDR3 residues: CSVLLHEQFF. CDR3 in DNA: TGCAGCGTTCTTCTACATGAGCAGTTCTTC.

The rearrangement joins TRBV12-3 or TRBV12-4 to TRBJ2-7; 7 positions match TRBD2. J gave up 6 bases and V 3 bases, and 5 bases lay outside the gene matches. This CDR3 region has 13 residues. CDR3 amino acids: CASSLGGNSEQYF. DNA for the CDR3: TGTGCCAGCAGTTTGGGAGGGAACAGCGAGCAGTACTTC.

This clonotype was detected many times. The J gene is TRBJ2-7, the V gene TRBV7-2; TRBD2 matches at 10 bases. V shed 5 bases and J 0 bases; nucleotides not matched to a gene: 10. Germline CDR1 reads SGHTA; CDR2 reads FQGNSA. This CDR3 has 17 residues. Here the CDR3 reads CASSGWTSGGLSYEQYF. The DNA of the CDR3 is TGTGCCAGCAGCGGATGGACTAGCGGAGGCCTCTCCTACGAGCAGTACTTC.

CDR3 bases: TGTGCCAGTAGTATAACAGGGGGCCATAGCACAGATACGCAGTATTTT. This gives the protein CASSITGGHSTDTQYF. V usage is TRBV19 and J usage is TRBJ2-3; TRBD1 matches 9 bases. The V gene end was trimmed by 2 bases and the J gene end by 0 bases; junction bases not matched to a gene: 3. The CDR3 loop spans 16 amino acids. Germline CDR1 and CDR2: LNHDA and SQIVND (reference sequence).

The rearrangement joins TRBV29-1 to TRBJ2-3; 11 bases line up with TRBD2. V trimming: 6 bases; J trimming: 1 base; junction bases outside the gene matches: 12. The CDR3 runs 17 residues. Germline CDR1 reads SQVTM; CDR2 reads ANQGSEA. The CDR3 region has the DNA TGCAGCGTCCGAAAAGAGCTAGCGGGAGGACGCACAGATACGCAGTATTTT. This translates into CSVRKELAGGRTDTQYF.

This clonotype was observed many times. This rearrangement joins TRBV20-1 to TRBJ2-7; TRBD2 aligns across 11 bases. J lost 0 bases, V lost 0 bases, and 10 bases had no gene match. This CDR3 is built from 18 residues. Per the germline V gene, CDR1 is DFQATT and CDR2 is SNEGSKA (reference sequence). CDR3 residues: CSARDGTSGRSASYEQYF. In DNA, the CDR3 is TGCAGTGCTAGAGATGGGACTAGCGGTAGGTCTGCCTCCTACGAGCAGTACTTC.

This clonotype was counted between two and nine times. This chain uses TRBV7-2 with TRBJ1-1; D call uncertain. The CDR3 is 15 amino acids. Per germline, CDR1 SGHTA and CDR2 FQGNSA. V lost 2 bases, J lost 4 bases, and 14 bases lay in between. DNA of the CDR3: TGTGCCAGCAGCTTAACGGGGTCGGGAGGCACTGAAGCTTTCTTT. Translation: CASSLTGSGGTEAFF.

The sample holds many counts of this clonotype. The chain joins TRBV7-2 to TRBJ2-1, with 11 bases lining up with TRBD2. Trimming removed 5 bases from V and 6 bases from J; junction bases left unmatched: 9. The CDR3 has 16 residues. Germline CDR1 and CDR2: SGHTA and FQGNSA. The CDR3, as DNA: TGTGCCAGCAGCCCCGATAGCGGGAGGGCCGTCAATGAGCAGTTCTTC. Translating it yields CASSPDSGRAVNEQFF. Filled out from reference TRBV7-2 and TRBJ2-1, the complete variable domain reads GAGVSQSPSNKVTEKGKDVELRCDPISGHTALYWYRQSLGQGLEFLIYFQGNSAPDKSGLPSDRFSAERTGGSVSTLTIQRTQQEDSAVYLCASSPDSGRAVNEQFFGPGTRLTVL.

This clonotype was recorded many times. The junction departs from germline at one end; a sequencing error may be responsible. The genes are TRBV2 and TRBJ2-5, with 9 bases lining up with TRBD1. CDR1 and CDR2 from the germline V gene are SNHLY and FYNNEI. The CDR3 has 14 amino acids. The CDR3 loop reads CASSQTGGRETQYF. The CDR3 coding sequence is TGCGCCAGCAGCCAAACAGGGGGCAGGGAGACCCAGTACTTC.

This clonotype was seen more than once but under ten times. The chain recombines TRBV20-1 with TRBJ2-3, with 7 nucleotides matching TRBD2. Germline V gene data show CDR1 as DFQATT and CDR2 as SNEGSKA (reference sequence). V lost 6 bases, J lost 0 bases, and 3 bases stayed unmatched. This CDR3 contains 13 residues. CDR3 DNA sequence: TGCAGTGCCTGGGAGGGCAGCACAGATACGCAGTATTTT. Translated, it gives CSAWEGSTDTQYF.

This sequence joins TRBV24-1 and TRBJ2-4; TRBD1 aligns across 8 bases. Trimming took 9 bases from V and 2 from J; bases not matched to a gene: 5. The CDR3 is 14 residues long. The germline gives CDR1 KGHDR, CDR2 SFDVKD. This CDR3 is CATADRGSKNIQYF. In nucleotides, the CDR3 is TGTGCCACCGCAGACAGGGGATCCAAAAACATTCAGTACTTC.

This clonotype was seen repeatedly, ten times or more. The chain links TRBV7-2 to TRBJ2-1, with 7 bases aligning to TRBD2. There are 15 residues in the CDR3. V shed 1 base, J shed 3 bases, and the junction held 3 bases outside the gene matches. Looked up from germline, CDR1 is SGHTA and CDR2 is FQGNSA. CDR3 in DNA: TGTGCCAGCAGCTTAGAAGGACTAGGCTACAATGAGCAGTTCTTC. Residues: CASSLEGLGYNEQFF. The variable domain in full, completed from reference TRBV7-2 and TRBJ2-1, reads GAGVSQSPSNKVTEKGKDVELRCDPISGHTALYWYRQSLGQGLEFLIYFQGNSAPDKSGLPSDRFSAERTGGSVSTLTIQRTQQEDSAVYLCASSLEGLGYNEQFFGPGTRLTVL.

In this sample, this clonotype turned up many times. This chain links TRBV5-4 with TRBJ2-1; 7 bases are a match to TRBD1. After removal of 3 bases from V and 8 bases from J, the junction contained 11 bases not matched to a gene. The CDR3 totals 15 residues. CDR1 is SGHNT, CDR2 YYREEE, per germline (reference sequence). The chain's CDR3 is CASSYPGQGVYEQFF. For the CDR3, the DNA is TGTGCCAGCAGCTACCCTGGCCAGGGGGTCTATGAGCAGTTCTTC.

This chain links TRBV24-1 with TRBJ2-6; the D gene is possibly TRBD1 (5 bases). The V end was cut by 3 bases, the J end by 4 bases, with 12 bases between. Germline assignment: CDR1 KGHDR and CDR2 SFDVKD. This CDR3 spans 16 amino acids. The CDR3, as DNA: TGTGCCACCAGTGATCCGGCAGGGTCCGGGGCCAACGTCCTGACTTTC. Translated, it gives CATSDPAGSGANVLTF.

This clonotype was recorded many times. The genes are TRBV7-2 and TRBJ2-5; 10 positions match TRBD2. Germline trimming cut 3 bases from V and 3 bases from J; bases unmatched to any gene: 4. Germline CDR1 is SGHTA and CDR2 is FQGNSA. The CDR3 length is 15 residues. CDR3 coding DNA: TGTGCCAGCAGCTTTCAGCTAGCGGGAGAAGAGACCCAGTACTTC. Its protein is CASSFQLAGEETQYF.

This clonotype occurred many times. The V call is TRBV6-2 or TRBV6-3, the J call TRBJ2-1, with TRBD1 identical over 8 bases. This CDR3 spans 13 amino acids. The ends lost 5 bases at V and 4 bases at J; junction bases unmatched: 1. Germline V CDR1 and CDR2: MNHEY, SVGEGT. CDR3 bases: TGTGCCAGCAGTCGGACAGGGTACAATGAGCAGTTCTTC. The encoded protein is CASSRTGYNEQFF.

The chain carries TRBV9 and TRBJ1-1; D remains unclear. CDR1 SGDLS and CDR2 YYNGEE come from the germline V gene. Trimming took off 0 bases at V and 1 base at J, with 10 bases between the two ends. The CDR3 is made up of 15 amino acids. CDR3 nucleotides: TGTGCCAGCAGCGTAGGGCCGCCCTCGAACACTGAAGCTTTCTTT. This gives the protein CASSVGPPSNTEAFF.

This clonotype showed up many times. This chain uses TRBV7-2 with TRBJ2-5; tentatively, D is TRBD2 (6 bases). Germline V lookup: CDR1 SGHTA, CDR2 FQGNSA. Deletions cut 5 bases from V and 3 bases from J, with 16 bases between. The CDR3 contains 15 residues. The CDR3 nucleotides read TGTGCCAGCAGCGCCGGCGGGACGGTGAAAGAGACCCAGTACTTC. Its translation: CASSAGGTVKETQYF.

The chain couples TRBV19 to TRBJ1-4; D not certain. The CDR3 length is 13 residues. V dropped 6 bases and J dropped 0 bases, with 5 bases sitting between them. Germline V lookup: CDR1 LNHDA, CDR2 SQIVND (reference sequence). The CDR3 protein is CASRSATNEKLFF. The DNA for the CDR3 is TGTGCCAGTAGATCCGCAACTAATGAAAAACTGTTTTTT.

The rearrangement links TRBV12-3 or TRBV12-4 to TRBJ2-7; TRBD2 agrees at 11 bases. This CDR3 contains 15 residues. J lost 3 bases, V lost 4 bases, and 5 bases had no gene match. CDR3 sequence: CASSSPTSGDYEQYF. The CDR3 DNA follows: TGTGCCAGCAGTTCCCCGACTAGCGGGGACTACGAGCAGTACTTC.

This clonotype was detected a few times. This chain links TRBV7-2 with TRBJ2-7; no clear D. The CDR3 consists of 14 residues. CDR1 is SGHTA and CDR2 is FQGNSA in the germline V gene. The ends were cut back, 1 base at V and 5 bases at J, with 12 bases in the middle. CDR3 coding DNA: TGTGCCAGCAGCTTAGAGTCCGGGTCCCACGAGCAGTACTTC. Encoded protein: CASSLESGSHEQYF.